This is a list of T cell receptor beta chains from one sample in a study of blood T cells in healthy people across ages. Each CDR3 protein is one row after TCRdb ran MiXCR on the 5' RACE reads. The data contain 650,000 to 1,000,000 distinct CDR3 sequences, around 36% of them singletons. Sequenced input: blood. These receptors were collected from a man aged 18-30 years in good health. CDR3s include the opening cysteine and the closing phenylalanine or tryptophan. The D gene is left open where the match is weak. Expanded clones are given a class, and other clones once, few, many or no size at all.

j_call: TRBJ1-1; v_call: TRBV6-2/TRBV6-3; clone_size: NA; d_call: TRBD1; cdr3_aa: CASWDGGRGLRNTEAFF; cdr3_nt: TGTGCCAGCTGGGACGGCGGCAGGGGGCTTAGAAACACTGAAGCTTTCTTT
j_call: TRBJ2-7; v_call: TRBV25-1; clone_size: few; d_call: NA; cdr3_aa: CASSGPRSDEQYF; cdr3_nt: TGTGCCAGCAGTGGACCCCGGAGCGACGAGCAGTACTTC
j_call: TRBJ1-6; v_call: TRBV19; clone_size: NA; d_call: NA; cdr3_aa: CASSSRDGNSPLHF; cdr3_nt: TGTGCCAGTAGTAGCCGGGACGGTAATTCACCCCTCCACTTT
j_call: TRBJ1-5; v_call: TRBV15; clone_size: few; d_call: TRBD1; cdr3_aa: CAPADRANQPQHF; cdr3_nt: TGTGCCCCTGCAGACAGGGCGAATCAGCCCCAGCATTTT
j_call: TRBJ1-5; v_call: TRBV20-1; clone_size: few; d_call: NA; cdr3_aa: CSARVLGLSNQPQHF; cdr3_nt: TGCAGTGCTAGAGTTCTGGGACTTAGCAATCAGCCCCAGCATTTT
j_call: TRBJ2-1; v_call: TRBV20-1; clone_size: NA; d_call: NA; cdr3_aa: CSASPRLTSSYEQFF; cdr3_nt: TGCAGTGCTAGCCCCCGACTAACGAGCTCCTACGAGCAGTTCTTC
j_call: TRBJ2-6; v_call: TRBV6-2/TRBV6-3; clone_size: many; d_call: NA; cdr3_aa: CASSGANVLTF; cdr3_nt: TGTGCCAGCTCCGGGGCCAACGTCCTGACTTTC
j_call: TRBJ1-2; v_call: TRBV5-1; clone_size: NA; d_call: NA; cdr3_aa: CASRSMPSEDYGYTF; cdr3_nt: TGCGCCAGCAGATCCATGCCCAGTGAAGACTATGGCTACACCTTC
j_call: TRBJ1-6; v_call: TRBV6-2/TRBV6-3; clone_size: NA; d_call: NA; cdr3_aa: CASSSIGTTGGRVSPLHF; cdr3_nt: TGTGCCAGCAGTTCGATTGGGACGACCGGCGGCAGGGTTTCACCCCTCCACTTT
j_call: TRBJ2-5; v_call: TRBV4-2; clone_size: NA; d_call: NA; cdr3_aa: CASSQENGALQETQYF; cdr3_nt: TGTGCCAGCAGCCAAGAGAACGGGGCCCTACAAGAGACCCAGTACTTC
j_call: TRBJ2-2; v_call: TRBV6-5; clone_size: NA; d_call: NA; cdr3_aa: CASSYGTLNTGELFF; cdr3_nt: TGTGCCAGCAGTTATGGGACTTTGAACACCGGGGAGCTGTTTTTT
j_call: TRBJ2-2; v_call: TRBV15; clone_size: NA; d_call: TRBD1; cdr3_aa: CATSRYRGPGELFF; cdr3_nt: TGTGCCACCAGCAGATACAGGGGACCCGGGGAGCTGTTTTTT
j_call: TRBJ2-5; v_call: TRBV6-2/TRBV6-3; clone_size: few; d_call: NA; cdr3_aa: CASSSPRIAGLGQETQYF; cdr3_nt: TGTGCCAGCAGTTCCCCCCGCATAGCCGGCCTCGGCCAAGAGACCCAGTACTTC
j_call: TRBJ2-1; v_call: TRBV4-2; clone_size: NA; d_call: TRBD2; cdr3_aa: CASSQGTRDGEQFF; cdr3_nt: TGTGCCAGCAGCCAAGGGACTAGGGACGGTGAGCAGTTCTTC
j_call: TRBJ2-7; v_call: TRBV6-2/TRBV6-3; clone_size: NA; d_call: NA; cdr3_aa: CASSWVKGTHNEQYF; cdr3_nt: TGTGCCAGCAGTTGGGTCAAGGGTACTCACAATGAGCAGTACTTC
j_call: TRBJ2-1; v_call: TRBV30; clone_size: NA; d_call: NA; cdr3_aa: CAWREETTGGGYNEQFF; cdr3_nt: TGTGCCTGGAGAGAAGAAACGACAGGAGGGGGATACAATGAGCAGTTCTTC
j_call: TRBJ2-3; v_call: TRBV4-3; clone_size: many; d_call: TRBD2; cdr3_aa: CASSQGGGFGTDTQYF; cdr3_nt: TGCGCCAGCAGCCAAGGCGGGGGATTTGGAACAGATACGCAGTATTTT
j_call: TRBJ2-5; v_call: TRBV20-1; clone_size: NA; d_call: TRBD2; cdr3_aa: CSARGALSGGGEQYF; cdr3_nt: TGCAGTGCTAGGGGCGCCCTTAGCGGGGGGGGAGAGCAGTACTTC
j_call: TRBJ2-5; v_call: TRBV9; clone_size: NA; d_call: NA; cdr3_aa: CASSEGSAETQYF; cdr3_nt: TGTGCCAGCAGTGAAGGATCGGCTGAGACCCAGTACTTC
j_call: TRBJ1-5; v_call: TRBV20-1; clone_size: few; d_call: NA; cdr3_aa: CSARGRAGEHSNQPQHF; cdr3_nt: TGCAGTGCTAGGGGGAGGGCCGGGGAACATAGCAATCAGCCCCAGCATTTT
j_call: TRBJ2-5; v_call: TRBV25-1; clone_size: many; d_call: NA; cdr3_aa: CASSSFGRETQYF; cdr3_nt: TGTGCCAGCAGTAGTTTCGGGCGGGAGACCCAGTACTTC
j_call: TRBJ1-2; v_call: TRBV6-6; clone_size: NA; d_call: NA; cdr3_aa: CASSYGTGTSYGYTF; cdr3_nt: TGTGCCAGCAGTTACGGAACAGGGACTAGCTATGGCTACACCTTC
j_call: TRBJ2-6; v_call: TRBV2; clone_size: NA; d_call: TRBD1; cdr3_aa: CASNNPRGLGANVLTF; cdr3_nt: TGTGCCAGCAACAACCCCAGGGGGCTTGGGGCCAACGTCCTGACTTTC
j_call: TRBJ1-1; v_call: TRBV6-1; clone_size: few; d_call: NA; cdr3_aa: CASRGPRETEAFF; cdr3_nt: TGTGCCAGCCGAGGACCCCGGGAGACTGAAGCTTTCTTT
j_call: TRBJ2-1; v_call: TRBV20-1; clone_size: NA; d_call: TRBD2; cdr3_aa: CNARKLAGVSYNEQFF; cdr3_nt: TGCAATGCTAGAAAGTTAGCGGGGGTCTCCTACAATGAGCAGTTCTTC
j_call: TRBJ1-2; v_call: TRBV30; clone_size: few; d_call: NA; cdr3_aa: CAWSRRGVGYGYTF; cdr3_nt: TGTGCCTGGAGTAGGCGCGGGGTAGGGTATGGCTACACCTTC
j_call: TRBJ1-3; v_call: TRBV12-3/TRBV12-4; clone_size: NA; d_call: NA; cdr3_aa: CASGSRGVGNTIYF; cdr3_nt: TGTGCCAGCGGTTCCAGGGGCGTCGGAAACACCATATATTTT
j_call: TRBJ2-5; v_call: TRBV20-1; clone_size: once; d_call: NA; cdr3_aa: CSATRDLKETQYF; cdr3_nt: TGCAGTGCTACCCGGGACCTAAAAGAGACCCAGTACTTC
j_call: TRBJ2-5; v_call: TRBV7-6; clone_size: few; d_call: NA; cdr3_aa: CASSLRAAPNGETQYF; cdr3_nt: TGTGCCAGCAGCTTAAGGGCGGCACCTAACGGGGAGACCCAGTACTTC
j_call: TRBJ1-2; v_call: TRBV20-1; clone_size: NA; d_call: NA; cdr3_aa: CSASDGGSGYTF; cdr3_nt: TGCAGTGCTAGTGACGGGGGATCTGGCTACACCTTC
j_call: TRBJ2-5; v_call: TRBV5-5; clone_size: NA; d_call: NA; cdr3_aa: CAGSLSGLPREETQYF; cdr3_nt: TGTGCCGGCAGCTTGTCGGGACTCCCCAGAGAAGAGACCCAGTACTTC
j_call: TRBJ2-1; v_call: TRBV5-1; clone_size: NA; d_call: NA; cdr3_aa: CASSLWGRETEQFF; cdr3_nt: TGCGCCAGCAGCCTATGGGGCAGGGAAACTGAGCAGTTCTTC
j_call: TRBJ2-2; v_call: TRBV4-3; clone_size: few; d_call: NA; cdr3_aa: CASSQDRTGELFF; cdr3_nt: TGCGCCAGCAGCCAAGATCGGACCGGGGAGCTGTTTTTT
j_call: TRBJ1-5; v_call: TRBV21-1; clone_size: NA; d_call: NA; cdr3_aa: CASSKARGFQPQHF; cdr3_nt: TGTGCCAGCAGCAAAGCTAGAGGGTTTCAGCCCCAGCATTTT
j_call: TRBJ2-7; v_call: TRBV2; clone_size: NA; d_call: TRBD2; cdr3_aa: CASRSGGATNEQYF; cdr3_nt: TGTGCCAGCCGTAGCGGGGGGGCCACCAATGAGCAGTACTTC
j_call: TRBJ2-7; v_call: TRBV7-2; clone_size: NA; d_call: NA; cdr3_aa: CASSLGGSGEYEQYF; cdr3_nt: TGTGCCAGCAGCTTAGGAGGGTCGGGGGAATACGAGCAGTACTTC
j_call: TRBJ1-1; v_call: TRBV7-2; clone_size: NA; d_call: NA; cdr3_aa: CAGSPQSSNTEAFF; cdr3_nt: TGTGCCGGCAGCCCCCAATCTTCGAACACTGAAGCTTTCTTT
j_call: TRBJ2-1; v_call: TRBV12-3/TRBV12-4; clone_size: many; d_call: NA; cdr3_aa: CASSPFTYGERNEQFF; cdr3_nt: TGTGCCAGCAGCCCCTTTACCTACGGGGAGAGGAATGAGCAGTTCTTC
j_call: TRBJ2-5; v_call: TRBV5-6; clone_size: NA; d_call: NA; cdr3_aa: CASSLGSEQETQYF; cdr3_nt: TGTGCCAGCAGCTTGGGAAGTGAACAAGAGACCCAGTACTTC
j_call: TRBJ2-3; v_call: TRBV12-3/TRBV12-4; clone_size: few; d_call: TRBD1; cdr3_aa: CASRMTGGISDTQYF; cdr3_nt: TGTGCCAGCAGGATGACAGGGGGCATCTCAGATACGCAGTATTTT
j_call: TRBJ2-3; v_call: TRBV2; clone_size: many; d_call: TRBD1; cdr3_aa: CASREQGFRPDTQYF; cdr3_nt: TGTGCCAGCAGGGAACAGGGGTTTCGTCCGGATACGCAGTATTTT
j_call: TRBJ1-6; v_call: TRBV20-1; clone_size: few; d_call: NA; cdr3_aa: CSHTSTGTFNSPLHF; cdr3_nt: TGCAGTCACACTTCAACCGGGACCTTTAATTCACCCCTCCACTTT
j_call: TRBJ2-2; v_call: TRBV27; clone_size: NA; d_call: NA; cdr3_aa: CASSLLVPGAGTGELFF; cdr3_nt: TGTGCCAGCAGTTTACTGGTCCCAGGGGCAGGGACCGGGGAGCTGTTTTTT
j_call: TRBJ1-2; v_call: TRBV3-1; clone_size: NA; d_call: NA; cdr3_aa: CASSAGTDGFGYTF; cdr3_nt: TGTGCCAGCAGCGCCGGGACGGACGGATTTGGCTACACCTTC
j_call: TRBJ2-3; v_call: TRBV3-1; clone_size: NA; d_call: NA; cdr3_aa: CASSQVEGSLTDTQYF; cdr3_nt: TGTGCCAGCAGCCAAGTTGAAGGGTCTCTCACAGATACGCAGTATTTT
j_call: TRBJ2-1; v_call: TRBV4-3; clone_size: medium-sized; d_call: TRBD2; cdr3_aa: CASSQVLADEQFF; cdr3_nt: TGCGCCAGCAGCCAGGTACTAGCGGATGAGCAGTTCTTC
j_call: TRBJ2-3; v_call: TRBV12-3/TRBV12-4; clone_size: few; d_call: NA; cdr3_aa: CASSVRSTDTQYF; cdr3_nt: TGTGCCAGCAGTGTAAGAAGCACAGATACGCAGTATTTT
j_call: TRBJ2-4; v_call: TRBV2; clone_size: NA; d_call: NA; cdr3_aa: CASSQQYIAKNIQYF; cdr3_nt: TGTGCCAGCAGTCAACAGTATATAGCCAAAAACATTCAGTACTTC
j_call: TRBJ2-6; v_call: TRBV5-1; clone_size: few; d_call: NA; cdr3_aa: CASSLDTPMGANVLTF; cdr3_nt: TGCGCCAGCAGCTTGGACACCCCTATGGGGGCCAACGTCCTGACTTTC
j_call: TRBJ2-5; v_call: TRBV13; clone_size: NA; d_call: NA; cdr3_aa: CASSIPTEGETQYF; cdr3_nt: TGTGCCAGCAGCATCCCGACAGAGGGGGAGACCCAGTACTTT
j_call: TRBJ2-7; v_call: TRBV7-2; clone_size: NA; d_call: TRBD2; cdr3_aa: CASSSLAYPYEQYF; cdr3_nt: TGTGCCAGCAGCTCACTAGCGTATCCCTACGAGCAGTACTTC
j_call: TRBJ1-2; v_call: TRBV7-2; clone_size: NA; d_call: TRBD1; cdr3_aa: CASSLVFIGDRDYGYTF; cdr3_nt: TGTGCCAGCAGCTTAGTTTTCATCGGGGACAGGGACTATGGCTACACCTTC
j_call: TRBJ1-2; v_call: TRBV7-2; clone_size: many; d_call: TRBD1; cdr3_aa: CASSLAGQGNYGYTF; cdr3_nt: TGTGCCAGCAGCTTAGCGGGACAGGGCAACTATGGCTACACCTTC
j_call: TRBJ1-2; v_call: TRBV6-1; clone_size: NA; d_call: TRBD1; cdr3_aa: CASSVGRDRRLGGYTF; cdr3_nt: TGTGCCAGCAGCGTTGGCCGGGACAGGAGGTTGGGTGGCTACACCTTC
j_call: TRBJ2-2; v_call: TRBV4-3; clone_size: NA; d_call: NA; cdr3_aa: CATRPGLHTGELFF; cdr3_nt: TGCGCCACCAGGCCGGGACTGCACACCGGGGAGCTGTTTTTT
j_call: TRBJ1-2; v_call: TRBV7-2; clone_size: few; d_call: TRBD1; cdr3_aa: CASSPYRTGVRGYTF; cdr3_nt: TGTGCCAGCAGCCCCTATAGGACAGGGGTTCGAGGCTACACCTTC
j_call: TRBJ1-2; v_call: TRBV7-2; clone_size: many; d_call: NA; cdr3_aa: CASSNPFRDGTNYGYTF; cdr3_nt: TGTGCCAGCAGCAACCCCTTCCGGGACGGCACTAACTATGGCTACACCTTC
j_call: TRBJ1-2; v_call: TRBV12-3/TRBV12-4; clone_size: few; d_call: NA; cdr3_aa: CASSLFPTAKDGYTF; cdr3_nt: TGTGCCAGCAGTTTATTTCCGACAGCTAAGGATGGCTACACCTTC
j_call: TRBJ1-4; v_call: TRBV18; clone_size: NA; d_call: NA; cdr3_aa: CASSPAQQADGEKLFF; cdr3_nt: TGTGCCAGCTCACCTGCCCAACAGGCGGATGGTGAAAAACTGTTTTTT